Each of the 5 T cell receptor beta chains below was sequenced from the same sample in a study of T cells in Graves' hyperthyroidism and ophthalmopathy (dated by TCRdb to the late 2010s). The library came from multiplex PCR. The sequencing machine was an Illumina HiSeq 2000. The TCR beta CDR3 regions were amplified from the RNA transcripts. For the first round of RT-PCR on the TCR CDR3, the HTBI primer set was used together with the Qiagen OneStep RT-PCR kit. In-frame beta chains were kept once TCRdb had trimmed the public reads at Q25 with fastp and called clones with MiXCR. Every CDR3 protein is listed once, alongside the most common genes and DNA of its rows. Across this sample there are about 420,000 distinct CDR3 sequences, with around 16% seen only once. The top ten clonotypes cover less than 15% of the sample. Sequencing was performed on blood. Receptors were obtained from a woman between 18 and 29 years old with Graves' hyperthyroidism.

The rearrangement joins TRBV2 to TRBJ2-1, with D possibly TRBD2 on 7 matching bases. In germline, CDR1 is SNHLY, CDR2 FYNNEI. The V gene lost 7 bases and the J gene lost 3 bases, with 16 bases spanning the gap. This CDR3 contains 15 residues. The CDR3 sequence: CASTKGGGNYNEQFF. Here the CDR3 DNA reads TGTGCCAGCACCAAGGGGGGGGGGAACTACAATGAGCAGTTCTTC. The whole variable domain, filled in from reference TRBV2 and TRBJ2-1, reads EPEVTQTPSHQVTQMGQEVILRCVPISNHLYFYWYRQILGQKVEFLVSFYNNEISEKSEIFDDQFSVERPDGSNFTLKIRSTKLEDSAMYFCASTKGGGNYNEQFFGPGTRLTVL.

This clonotype was detected a few times. The chain recombines TRBV7-6 with TRBJ2-4; D gene ambiguous. Trimming took off 1 base at V and 9 bases at J, with 16 bases between the two ends. CDR1 SGHVS and CDR2 FNYEAQ come from the germline V gene. CDR3 length equals 15 residues. CDR3: CASSLGSGPEAIQYF. The CDR3 coding sequence is TGTGCCAGCAGCTTAGGTTCGGGCCCCGAGGCCATTCAGTACTTC.

This clonotype was observed many times. V usage is TRBV10-3 and J usage is TRBJ1-1; TRBD1 aligns across 7 bases. The CDR3 totals 17 residues. Germline loops: CDR1 ENHRY, CDR2 SYGVKD. Trimming cost V 1 base and J 3 bases; bases outside gene matches: 11. CDR3 region: CAISEYGQAVGDTEAFF. In DNA, the CDR3 is TGTGCCATCAGTGAGTACGGACAGGCGGTGGGGGACACTGAAGCTTTCTTT.

This clonotype appeared many times. This sequence joins TRBV28 and TRBJ2-7; D may be TRBD1 (8 bases). From germline, CDR1 is MDHEN and CDR2 SYDVKM. V was trimmed by 4 bases and J by 4 bases, leaving 17 bases between them. The CDR3 is made up of 15 amino acids. CDR3 region: CASSSPTGDYYEQYF. The CDR3 nucleotides are TGTGCCAGCAGTTCACCGACAGGGGACTATTACGAGCAGTACTTC.

In this sample, this clonotype turned up many times. The V and J genes are TRBV3-2 and TRBJ1-2; TRBD1 is taken as the D call from the table, unchecked against the DNA. TRBV3-2 is tagged as a pseudogene. The CDR3 is 13 residues long. CDR3 in DNA: TGTGTCAGCAGCCACAACAGGGGTCGGGGCTACACCTTC. It is translated as CVSSHNRGRGYTF.